This passage covers 26 T cell receptor beta chains from one sample sequenced in a study of blood T cell repertoires in COVID-19. Profiled with immunoSEQ multiplex PCR; TCRdb holds only in-frame clones, not every one. The sample consists of fewer than 250,000 clones, 83% of them appearing once. Sequencing used peripheral blood. The source is a woman between 40 and 50 years old with active or convalescent COVID-19.

The rearrangement joins TRBV18 to TRBJ1-2; 10 bases are a match to TRBD1. Per the germline V gene, CDR1 is KGHSH and CDR2 is LQKENI. The V segment lost 6 bases and the J segment 7 bases; nucleotides outside the gene matches: 5. The CDR3 extends over 13 amino acids. The CDR3 DNA reads TGTGCCAGCTCCGACAGGGGGCCTGGTGGCTACACCTTC. It is translated as CASSDRGPGGYTF.

The chain carries TRBV5-1 and TRBJ2-5, with TRBD2 matching 7 bases. This CDR3 has 14 amino acids. J gave up 4 bases and V 4 bases, and 7 bases lay outside the gene matches. Per germline, CDR1 SGHRS and CDR2 YFSETQ. CDR3 in amino acids: CASSPGGAGETQYF. The CDR3 nucleotides are TGCGCCAGCAGCCCGGGGGGAGCAGGAGAGACCCAGTACTTC.

The chain uses TRBV2 and TRBJ1-1; D is unclear. CDR1 and CDR2 from the germline V gene are SNHLY and FYNNEI. The CDR3 totals 12 residues. Deletions cut 7 bases from V and 3 bases from J, with 9 bases between. The CDR3 DNA sequence: TGTGCCAGCACCAGGAGGGACACTGAAGCTTTCTTT. It translates to CASTRRDTEAFF.

V and J are TRBV5-6 and TRBJ1-1, with TRBD1 matching 9 bases. V lost 3 bases and J lost 4; bases outside the gene matches: 10. Germline lookup yields CDR1 SGHDT and CDR2 YYEEEE. The length of the CDR3 is 16 residues. CDR3 sequence (DNA): TGTGCCAGCAGCTCGACAGGGGGATTTATTAGCACTGAAGCTTTCTTT. It specifies CASSSTGGFISTEAFF.

The chain links TRBV2 to TRBJ2-1; D is perhaps TRBD1 (6 bases). The CDR3 is made up of 14 amino acids. The germline V and J ends were trimmed by 6 bases and 3 bases, with 12 bases remaining between them. Germline lookup yields CDR1 SNHLY and CDR2 FYNNEI. The DNA for the CDR3 is TGTGCCAGCAGCGGTCGGACAGTCTACAATGAGCAGTTCTTC. This codes for CASSGRTVYNEQFF.

This chain connects TRBV24-1 to TRBJ1-5, with TRBD1 identical over 7 bases. Losses at the gene ends were 4 bases for V and 0 bases for J; bases not matched to a gene: 5. The CDR3 has 16 amino acids. Germline lookup yields CDR1 KGHDR and CDR2 SFDVKD. CDR3 region: CATSEAGQYSNQPQHF. Here the CDR3 DNA reads TGTGCCACCAGTGAGGCGGGACAGTATAGCAATCAGCCCCAGCATTTT.

J is TRBJ1-6 and V is TRBV29-1; D is possibly TRBD1 (5 bases). CDR1 and CDR2 (germline): SQVTM, ANQGSEA. The CDR3 contains 13 residues. The DNA for the CDR3 is TGCGGGGGGAAGAGCTCCTATAATTCACCCCTCCACTTT. Its translation: CGGKSSYNSPLHF.

This chain uses TRBV25-1 with TRBJ1-5; D not certain. The germline V and J ends were trimmed by 8 bases and 2 bases, with 13 bases remaining between them. Germline-derived CDR1 and CDR2 are MGHDK and SYGVNS. The CDR3 is 14 residues long. The CDR3 loop reads CASSDGLGNQPQHF. The DNA for the CDR3 is TGTGCCAGCTCCGATGGGCTGGGCAATCAGCCCCAGCATTTT. The entire variable domain, with the rest obtained from reference TRBV25-1 and TRBJ1-5, is as follows: EADIYQTPRYLVIGTGKKITLECSQTMGHDKMYWYQQDPGMELHLIHYSYGVNSTEKGDLSSESTVSRIRTEHFPLTLESARPSHTSQYLCASSDGLGNQPQHFGDGTRLSIL.

The count of this clone is one. V is TRBV6-6 and J is TRBJ1-6; possibly TRBD1 for D (6 bases). The CDR3 consists of 15 residues. CDR1 is MNHNY, CDR2 SVGAGI, per germline (reference sequence). V was shortened by 6 bases and J by 5 bases, with 14 bases between the two germline ends. The CDR3 coding sequence is TGTGCCAGCAGGTCCGGACAGATTAATAATTCACCCCTCCACTTT. Amino acid sequence: CASRSGQINNSPLHF.

The V call is TRBV7-2, the J call TRBJ2-3, with 9 bases aligning to TRBD2. This CDR3 contains 18 residues. J gave up 4 bases and V 1 base, and 12 bases lay outside the gene matches. The germline CDR1 and CDR2 sequences are SGHTA and FQGNSA. The CDR3 sequence is CASSLEGGRARRSDTQYF. CDR3 DNA sequence: TGTGCCAGCAGCTTAGAGGGCGGGAGGGCGAGGCGGTCAGATACGCAGTATTTT.

This chain uses TRBV30 with TRBJ1-3; D is unresolved. This CDR3 is built from 15 residues. Trimming removed 0 bases from V and 0 bases from J, with 9 bases in between. From germline, CDR1 is GTSNPN and CDR2 SVGIG (reference sequence). CDR3: CAWSVPGHSGNTIYF. The DNA for the CDR3 is TGTGCCTGGAGTGTACCTGGGCACTCTGGAAACACCATATATTTT.

This chain uses TRBV19 with TRBJ2-7; unclear D gene. CDR3 length: 14 residues. V was trimmed by 1 base and J by 3 bases, leaving 10 bases between them. Germline V gene sequence: CDR1 LNHDA, CDR2 SQIVND (reference sequence). This CDR3 reads CASSIAAGIYEQYF. CDR3 nucleotides: TGTGCCAGTAGTATAGCGGCAGGTATCTACGAGCAGTACTTC.

J is TRBJ2-7 and V is TRBV5-8, with D perhaps matching TRBD2 (6 bases). V lost 3 bases to trimming and J lost 7 bases, with 11 bases between them. Germline CDR1 SGHTS, CDR2 YDEGEE. This CDR3 spans 12 amino acids. The CDR3 DNA reads as TGTGCCAGCAGCTGGGACTTAGGGGAGCAGTACTTC. This codes for CASSWDLGEQYF.

The J gene is TRBJ1-2, the V gene TRBV2; D is unclear. V lost 7 bases and J lost 7, with 16 bases in between. Germline V gene lookup returns CDR1 SNHLY and CDR2 FYNNEI. The CDR3 runs 13 residues. CDR3 region: CASIVNRSGGYTF. DNA for the CDR3: TGTGCCAGCATAGTAAACAGAAGTGGTGGCTACACCTTC. The full variable domain, completed using reference TRBV2 and TRBJ1-2, is EPEVTQTPSHQVTQMGQEVILRCVPISNHLYFYWYRQILGQKVEFLVSFYNNEISEKSEIFDDQFSVERPDGSNFTLKIRSTKLEDSAMYFCASIVNRSGGYTFGSGTRLTVV.

The chain links TRBV7-2 to TRBJ1-6; D remains ambiguous. V lost 1 base, J lost 3 bases, and 4 bases lay in between. CDR3 length: 14 residues. Germline-derived CDR1 and CDR2 are SGHTA and FQGNSA. The DNA of the CDR3 is TGTGCCAGCAGCTTAGAACTCTATAATTCACCCCTCCACTTT. Protein product: CASSLELYNSPLHF.

This clone was seen a handful of times. The chain couples TRBV28 to TRBJ1-4; tentatively, D is TRBD1 (6 bases). The CDR3 has 12 amino acids. V lost 5 bases, J lost 7 bases, and 8 bases lay in between. CDR1 and CDR2 (germline): MDHEN, SYDVKM. For the CDR3, the DNA is TGTGCCAGCAGTGCACAGGGTGAAAAACTGTTTTTT. It codes for CASSAQGEKLFF.

This chain links TRBV6-6 with TRBJ2-7, with D possibly matching TRBD1 (5 bases). The V gene lost 4 bases and the J gene lost 0 bases, with 7 bases spanning the gap. This CDR3 has 13 residues. Germline lookup yields CDR1 MNHNY and CDR2 SVGAGI (reference sequence). The CDR3 DNA reads as TGTGCCAGCAGTTCACAGGTCTCCTACGAGCAGTACTTC. This translates into CASSSQVSYEQYF.

V usage is TRBV29-1 and J usage is TRBJ2-1; TRBD2 matches 13 bases. Losses at the gene ends were 7 bases for V and 9 bases for J; bases not matched to a gene: 6. Germline V gene sequence: CDR1 SQVTM, CDR2 ANQGSEA. The CDR3 covers 13 residues. CDR3 nucleotide sequence: TGCAGCGCTGGACTAGCGGGAGTAGGTGAGCAGTTCTTC. Protein: CSAGLAGVGEQFF.

This chain connects TRBV30 to TRBJ1-2; TRBD1 agrees at 9 bases. The V segment lost 4 bases and the J segment 0 bases; nucleotides outside the gene matches: 3. Germline V gene data show CDR1 as GTSNPN and CDR2 as SVGIG (reference sequence). CDR3 size: 14 residues. CDR3 in DNA: TGTGCCTGGACCAGGACAGGGGCTAACTATGGCTACACCTTC. As protein: CAWTRTGANYGYTF.

A single count supports this clone. The chain recombines TRBV30 with TRBJ1-1; 8 bases agree with TRBD1. CDR1 and CDR2 from the germline V gene are GTSNPN and SVGIG (reference sequence). The ends lost 0 bases at V and 5 bases at J; junction bases unmatched: 14. There are 17 residues in the CDR3. CDR3 bases: TGTGCCTGGAGTGTACATCAGCCAGGGGGCTTTTTAACTGAAGCTTTCTTT. It yields the protein CAWSVHQPGGFLTEAFF.

This chain links TRBV7-2 with TRBJ2-3; 7 bases line up with TRBD2. From germline, CDR1 is SGHTA and CDR2 FQGNSA. V gave up 6 bases and J gave up 0 bases; unmatched junction bases: 0. The CDR3 is made up of 13 amino acids. In DNA form, the CDR3 reads TGTGCCAGCAGAGCGGGGAGCACAGATACGCAGTATTTT. As protein: CASRAGSTDTQYF.

The chain employs TRBV6-5 and TRBJ2-7; the D is unclear. Per germline, CDR1 MNHEY and CDR2 SVGAGI. V was trimmed by 0 bases and J by 5 bases, leaving 11 bases between them. The CDR3 contains 14 residues. CDR3 protein: CASSYSSGSDEQYF. CDR3 sequence (DNA): TGTGCCAGCAGTTACTCGTCCGGGTCTGACGAGCAGTACTTC.

This chain joins TRBV4-3 and TRBJ2-7; unclear D gene. V lost 0 bases and J lost 12, with 18 bases in between. CDR3 length: 14 amino acids. The V gene's germline CDR1 is LGHNA and CDR2 YSLEER. The CDR3 DNA sequence: TGCGCCAGCAGCCAAGAGGGTTTTAGAGGTCCTTGGTACTTC. Protein sequence: CASSQEGFRGPWYF.

The V gene is TRBV4-2, the J gene TRBJ2-7; no firm D call. Between the trimmed V and J ends, which lost 0 bases and 0 bases, there was a span of 9 bases. CDR1 and CDR2 (germline): LGHNA, YNFKEQ. There are 15 residues in the CDR3. The CDR3 is CASSQDRSSSYEQYF. DNA of the CDR3: TGTGCCAGCAGCCAAGATCGGAGCAGCTCCTACGAGCAGTACTTC.

The chain recombines TRBV5-1 with TRBJ2-2; 9 bases agree with TRBD1. The germline V gene has CDR1 SGHRS and CDR2 YFSETQ. This CDR3 comprises 15 residues. V lost 4 bases and J lost 3; bases outside the gene matches: 4. In nucleotides, the CDR3 is TGCGCCAGCAGCCCGGGGGACAGGGACACCGGGGAGCTGTTTTTT. Residues: CASSPGDRDTGELFF.

V is TRBV5-6 and J is TRBJ2-7; possibly TRBD1 for D (6 bases). The germline V and J ends were trimmed by 0 bases and 4 bases, with 14 bases remaining between them. CDR1 SGHDT and CDR2 YYEEEE come from the germline V gene. The CDR3 consists of 15 residues. The CDR3 reads CASSLGLQQGYEQYF. The DNA for the CDR3 is TGTGCCAGCAGCTTGGGATTACAACAGGGATACGAGCAGTACTTC.